The rows below give T cell receptor beta chains drawn from one sample of a study of blood T cell repertoires in COVID-19. This table comes from immunoSEQ multiplex PCR, and its TCRdb copy is limited to in-frame clones, with some not included. The profile shows over 150,000 clones, roughly 84% of them singletons. Sequencing used peripheral blood. These receptor sequences come from a man aged 18 to 29 with active or convalescent COVID-19. Each CDR3 is given with its conserved first and last residue. Fields, in order: D gene, V gene, J gene, CDR3 length, clone size, CDR3 protein, CDR3 DNA. D genes are given only for firm matches. Clone size, where shown, is once, few, many, or a class for clones that have expanded.

D: NA
V: TRBV30
J: TRBJ2-7
length: 12
size: NA
CDR3: CAWSQTDYEQYF
DNA: TGTGCCTGGAGTCAGACAGACTACGAGCAGTACTTC

D: TRBD2
V: TRBV10-3
J: TRBJ2-3
length: 17
size: NA
CDR3: CAISDRGLAGDPDTQYF
DNA: TGTGCCATCAGTGATCGGGGACTAGCGGGAGATCCAGATACGCAGTATTTT

D: NA
V: TRBV4-1
J: TRBJ1-1
length: 14
size: NA
CDR3: CASSRRELNTEAFF
DNA: TGCGCCAGCAGCCGCCGGGAACTCAACACTGAAGCTTTCTTT

D: NA
V: TRBV15
J: TRBJ2-7
length: 14
size: NA
CDR3: CATSRDRGTSEQYF
DNA: TGTGCCACCAGCAGAGATCGGGGAACGTCCGAGCAGTACTTC

D: NA
V: TRBV3-1/TRBV3-2
J: TRBJ1-6
length: 18
size: once
CDR3: CASSQEAPSLRAGSPLHF
DNA: TGTGCCAGCAGCCAAGAGGCCCCAAGTCTACGGGCGGGTTCACCCCTCCACTTT

D: NA
V: TRBV21-1
J: TRBJ2-3
length: 16
size: NA
CDR3: CASSKPGGSSTDTQYF
DNA: TGTGCCAGCAGCAAACCCGGCGGTTCTAGCACAGATACGCAGTATTTT

D: TRBD1
V: TRBV5-5
J: TRBJ1-5
length: 15
size: once
CDR3: CASSPGQGSNQPQHF
DNA: TGTGCCAGCAGCCCGGGACAGGGTAGCAATCAGCCCCAGCATTTT

D: TRBD1
V: TRBV11-2
J: TRBJ2-1
length: 15
size: few
CDR3: CASSLTGDDYNEQFF
DNA: TGTGCCAGCAGCTTGACAGGGGATGACTACAATGAGCAGTTCTTC

D: NA
V: TRBV4-3
J: TRBJ2-7
length: 13
size: NA
CDR3: CASSQGVRGPQYF
DNA: TGCGCCAGCAGCCAAGGGGTCAGGGGTCCGCAGTACTTC

D: TRBD1
V: TRBV7-6
J: TRBJ2-7
length: 15
size: NA
CDR3: CASSLEDRVINEQYF
DNA: TGTGCCAGCAGCTTAGAAGACAGGGTCATAAACGAGCAGTACTTC

D: TRBD1
V: TRBV6-5
J: TRBJ2-2
length: 15
size: NA
CDR3: CASSFGQGGIGELFF
DNA: TGTGCCAGCAGTTTTGGACAGGGCGGCATCGGGGAGCTGTTTTTT

D: NA
V: TRBV28
J: TRBJ1-2
length: 13
size: NA
CDR3: CASSFRGRYGYTF
DNA: TGTGCCAGCAGTTTCAGGGGACGTTATGGCTACACCTTC

D: NA
V: TRBV30
J: TRBJ1-4
length: 13
size: NA
CDR3: CAWSMGLNEKLFF
DNA: TGTGCCTGGAGCATGGGGCTCAATGAAAAACTGTTTTTT

D: NA
V: TRBV10-2
J: TRBJ1-2
length: 13
size: NA
CDR3: CASSVQGFDGYTF
DNA: TGCGCCAGCAGTGTTCAGGGTTTCGATGGCTACACCTTC

D: TRBD1
V: TRBV29-1
J: TRBJ1-5
length: 13
size: NA
CDR3: CSVGQGSNQPQHF
DNA: TGCAGCGTTGGACAGGGGAGCAATCAGCCCCAGCATTTT

D: NA
V: TRBV7-9
J: TRBJ2-7
length: 13
size: NA
CDR3: CASSPPTGYEQYF
DNA: TGTGCCAGCAGCCCCCCCACAGGCTACGAGCAGTACTTC

D: NA
V: TRBV5-1
J: TRBJ2-1
length: 14
size: NA
CDR3: CASSLGGLDNEQFF
DNA: TGCGCCAGCAGCTTGGGGGGCCTGGACAATGAGCAGTTCTTC

D: NA
V: TRBV10-1
J: TRBJ2-2
length: 17
size: NA
CDR3: CASSESMTPWDTGELFF
DNA: TGCGCCAGCAGTGAGTCGATGACTCCGTGGGACACCGGGGAGCTGTTTTTT

D: TRBD1
V: TRBV6-5
J: TRBJ2-5
length: 14
size: NA
CDR3: CASYSTGGKETQYF
DNA: TGTGCCAGCTATTCGACAGGGGGTAAGGAGACCCAGTACTTC

D: NA
V: TRBV5-1
J: TRBJ2-3
length: 15
size: NA
CDR3: CASSLDQALTDTQYF
DNA: TGCGCCAGCAGCTTGGACCAGGCCCTCACAGATACGCAGTATTTT

D: TRBD1
V: TRBV19
J: TRBJ2-1
length: 15
size: NA
CDR3: CASSIGTDRINEQFF
DNA: TGTGCCAGTAGTATTGGGACAGACAGGATCAATGAGCAGTTCTTC

D: NA
V: TRBV6-1
J: TRBJ2-3
length: 17
size: NA
CDR3: CASSGGSGKRSTDTQYF
DNA: TGTGCCAGCAGTGGGGGATCGGGGAAAAGGAGCACAGATACGCAGTATTTT

D: TRBD1
V: TRBV4-1
J: TRBJ1-2
length: 16
size: NA
CDR3: CASSLSSQGPRYGYTF
DNA: TGCGCCAGCAGCCTCTCCTCACAGGGGCCCCGTTATGGCTACACCTTC

D: TRBD1
V: TRBV23-1
J: TRBJ1-1
length: 13
size: NA
CDR3: CASRAQGIAEAFF
DNA: TGCGCCAGCAGGGCACAGGGGATCGCTGAAGCTTTCTTT

D: TRBD1
V: TRBV5-1
J: TRBJ2-5
length: 14
size: NA
CDR3: CASSLGGQVETQYF
DNA: TGCGCCAGCAGCTTGGGGGGACAGGTAGAGACCCAGTACTTC

D: NA
V: TRBV18
J: TRBJ1-2
length: 13
size: NA
CDR3: CASSQGWGDGYTF
DNA: TGTGCCAGCTCACAGGGATGGGGAGATGGCTACACCTTC

D: NA
V: TRBV2
J: TRBJ1-3
length: 15
size: NA
CDR3: CASSSNGGSGNTIYF
DNA: TGTGCCAGCAGTTCTAACGGGGGGAGCGGAAACACCATATATTTT

D: NA
V: TRBV29-1
J: TRBJ1-2
length: 12
size: NA
CDR3: CSVGGSDSGYTF
DNA: TGCAGCGTTGGAGGGAGTGATTCGGGCTACACCTTC

D: TRBD2
V: TRBV7-2
J: TRBJ2-3
length: 16
size: NA
CDR3: CASSSTSGIRTDTQYF
DNA: TGTGCCAGCAGCTCTACTAGCGGGATTCGCACAGATACGCAGTATTTT

D: TRBD2
V: TRBV12-5
J: TRBJ2-5
length: 14
size: NA
CDR3: CASGSTSLQETQYF
DNA: TGTGCTAGTGGTTCGACTAGCCTTCAAGAGACCCAGTACTTC

D: NA
V: TRBV7-6
J: TRBJ1-5
length: 13
size: NA
CDR3: CASSGQPNQPQHF
DNA: TGTGCCAGCAGCGGACAGCCCAATCAGCCCCAGCATTTT

D: NA
V: TRBV19
J: TRBJ1-1
length: 13
size: NA
CDR3: CASSSGTRGEAFF
DNA: TGTGCCAGTAGTTCGGGAACCCGCGGTGAAGCTTTCTTT

D: NA
V: TRBV7-2
J: TRBJ1-6
length: 15
size: NA
CDR3: CASSLRQARNSPLHF
DNA: TGTGCCAGCAGCTTACGGCAGGCTCGGAATTCACCCCTCCACTTT

D: TRBD1
V: TRBV10-3
J: TRBJ2-7
length: 15
size: NA
CDR3: CAISEDRGPTYEQYF
DNA: TGTGCCATCAGCGAAGACAGGGGACCCACCTACGAGCAGTACTTC

D: NA
V: TRBV6-4
J: TRBJ1-1
length: 14
size: once
CDR3: CASSVEGGDTEAFF
DNA: TGTGCCAGCAGTGTGGAGGGAGGGGACACTGAAGCTTTCTTT

D: NA
V: TRBV9
J: TRBJ2-1
length: 16
size: NA
CDR3: CASSVNQGLSYNEQFF
DNA: TGTGCCAGCAGCGTAAACCAGGGACTCTCCTACAATGAGCAGTTCTTC

D: NA
V: TRBV24-1
J: TRBJ2-1
length: 16
size: NA
CDR3: CATSDPGGSSYNEQFF
DNA: TGTGCCACCAGTGATCCGGGGGGCAGCTCCTACAATGAGCAGTTCTTC

D: NA
V: TRBV28
J: TRBJ2-7
length: 14
size: NA
CDR3: CASSPGVGTYEQYF
DNA: TGTGCCAGCAGTCCCGGGGTAGGAACCTACGAGCAGTACTTC

D: NA
V: TRBV15
J: TRBJ2-3
length: 13
size: NA
CDR3: CATSSTGTDTQYF
DNA: TGTGCCACCAGCAGTACAGGGACAGATACGCAGTATTTT

D: NA
V: TRBV11-3
J: TRBJ2-5
length: 14
size: NA
CDR3: CASSFHGDQETQYF
DNA: TGTGCCAGCAGCTTCCACGGGGATCAGGAGACCCAGTACTTC

D: NA
V: TRBV18
J: TRBJ2-5
length: 13
size: NA
CDR3: CASSPGLQETQYF
DNA: TGTGCCAGCTCACCTGGCCTGCAAGAGACCCAGTACTTC

D: TRBD2
V: TRBV3-1/TRBV3-2
J: TRBJ2-3
length: 16
size: NA
CDR3: CASSQERTSGAATQYF
DNA: TGTGCCAGCAGCCAAGAAAGGACTAGCGGGGCAGCTACGCAGTATTTT

D: TRBD1
V: TRBV2
J: TRBJ2-7
length: 14
size: NA
CDR3: CASSQQGKGYEQYF
DNA: TGTGCCAGCAGTCAACAGGGGAAGGGATACGAGCAGTACTTC

D: TRBD2
V: TRBV6-6
J: TRBJ2-7
length: 16
size: few
CDR3: CASSTYGIAGVPEQYF
DNA: TGTGCCAGCAGTACCTACGGGATAGCGGGAGTCCCCGAGCAGTACTTC

D: TRBD1
V: TRBV7-9
J: TRBJ2-5
length: 15
size: few
CDR3: CASSLAQGWQETQYF
DNA: TGTGCCAGCAGCTTAGCACAGGGGTGGCAAGAGACCCAGTACTTC

D: TRBD1
V: TRBV12-3/TRBV12-4
J: TRBJ1-1
length: 13
size: NA
CDR3: CASSFGQDTEAFF
DNA: TGTGCCAGCAGTTTCGGACAGGACACTGAAGCTTTCTTT

D: NA
V: TRBV19
J: TRBJ1-2
length: 13
size: few
CDR3: CASSLQYRGGYTF
DNA: TGTGCCAGTAGTCTTCAGTACCGGGGTGGCTACACCTTC

D: NA
V: TRBV2
J: TRBJ1-5
length: 13
size: NA
CDR3: CASTDRNNQPQHF
DNA: TGTGCCAGTACTGACAGGAACAATCAGCCCCAGCATTTT

D: TRBD1
V: TRBV2
J: TRBJ2-5
length: 14
size: NA
CDR3: CASSRDRAQETQYF
DNA: TGTGCCAGCAGTCGGGACAGGGCCCAAGAGACCCAGTACTTC

D: TRBD2
V: TRBV27
J: TRBJ2-5
length: 15
size: NA
CDR3: CASINGASGQETQYF
DNA: TGTGCCAGCATCAACGGGGCTAGCGGGCAAGAGACCCAGTACTTC

D: NA
V: TRBV4-2
J: TRBJ2-2
length: 17
size: few
CDR3: CASSHVYGAQGTGELFF
DNA: TGTGCCAGCAGCCATGTTTACGGGGCGCAGGGGACCGGGGAGCTGTTTTTT

D: TRBD1
V: TRBV18
J: TRBJ1-5
length: 17
size: NA
CDR3: CASSPPHSDRGNQPQHF
DNA: TGTGCCAGCTCACCACCTCATTCGGACAGGGGTAATCAGCCCCAGCATTTT

D: TRBD2
V: TRBV19
J: TRBJ2-7
length: 21
size: medium-sized
CDR3: CASKIHKSRGTSGSHAYEQYF
DNA: TGTGCCAGTAAGATTCATAAGTCCAGGGGAACTAGCGGGAGCCACGCCTACGAGCAGTACTTC

D: TRBD2
V: TRBV7-2
J: TRBJ2-7
length: 19
size: NA
CDR3: CASSLARASGGSYSYEQYF
DNA: TGTGCCAGCAGCTTAGCGCGGGCTAGCGGGGGGTCATACTCCTACGAGCAGTACTTC

D: NA
V: TRBV23-1
J: TRBJ1-3
length: 18
size: NA
CDR3: CASSRFHEILSSGNTIYF
DNA: TGCGCCAGCAGTCGATTCCACGAAATCCTCAGCTCTGGAAACACCATATATTTT

D: TRBD1
V: TRBV2
J: TRBJ2-7
length: 14
size: NA
CDR3: CASSGGTGAYEQYF
DNA: TGTGCCAGCAGCGGAGGGACAGGGGCCTACGAGCAGTACTTC

D: NA
V: TRBV25-1
J: TRBJ2-5
length: 14
size: NA
CDR3: CASQEHGGGETQYF
DNA: TGTGCCAGCCAAGAACATGGGGGCGGGGAGACCCAGTACTTC